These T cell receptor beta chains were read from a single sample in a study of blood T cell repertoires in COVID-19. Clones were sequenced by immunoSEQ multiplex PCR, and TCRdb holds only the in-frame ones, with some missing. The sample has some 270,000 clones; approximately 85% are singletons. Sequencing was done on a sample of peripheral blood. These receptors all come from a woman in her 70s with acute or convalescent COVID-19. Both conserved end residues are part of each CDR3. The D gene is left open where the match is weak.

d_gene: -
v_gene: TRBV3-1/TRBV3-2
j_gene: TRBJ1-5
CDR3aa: CASSQGEIGGQPQHF
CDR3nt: TGTGCCAGCAGCCAAGGGGAGATAGGGGGTCAGCCCCAGCATTTT

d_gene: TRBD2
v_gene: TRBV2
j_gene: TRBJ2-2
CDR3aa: CASLAGGRTGELFF
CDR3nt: TGTGCCAGCCTAGCGGGGGGGAGGACCGGGGAGCTGTTTTTT

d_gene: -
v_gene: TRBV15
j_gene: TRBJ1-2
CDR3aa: CATSRDLGSYGYTF
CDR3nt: TGTGCCACCAGCAGAGATCTGGGCAGCTATGGCTACACCTTC

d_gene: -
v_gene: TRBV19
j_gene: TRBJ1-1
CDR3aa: CASSVQGDHTEAFF
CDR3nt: TGTGCCAGTAGTGTCCAGGGTGATCACACTGAAGCTTTCTTT

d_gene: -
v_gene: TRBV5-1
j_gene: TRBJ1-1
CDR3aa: CASSLDVGARTEAFF
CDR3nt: TGCGCCAGCAGCTTGGATGTGGGGGCGAGGACTGAAGCTTTCTTT

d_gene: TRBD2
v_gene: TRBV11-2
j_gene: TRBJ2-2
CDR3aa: CASTQTTGTSRTGELFF
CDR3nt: TGTGCCAGCACCCAAACGACCGGGACTAGCAGGACCGGGGAGCTGTTTTTT

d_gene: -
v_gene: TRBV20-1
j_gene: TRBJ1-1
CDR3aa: CSARDLAEAFF
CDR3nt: TGCAGTGCTAGAGATTTGGCCGAAGCTTTCTTT

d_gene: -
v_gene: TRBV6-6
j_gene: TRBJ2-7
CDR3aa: CASSAARGEQYF
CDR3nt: TGTGCCAGCAGCGCTGCTAGGGGCGAGCAGTACTTC

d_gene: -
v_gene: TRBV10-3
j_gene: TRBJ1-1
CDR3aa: CAISVGEGASTRPHEAFF
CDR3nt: TGTGCCATCAGTGTTGGAGAGGGCGCCTCCACCCGGCCCCATGAAGCTTTCTTT

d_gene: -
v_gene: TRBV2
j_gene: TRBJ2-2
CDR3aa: CASRGNQGVGTGELFF
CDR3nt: TGTGCCAGCCGGGGGAACCAGGGGGTCGGCACCGGGGAGCTGTTTTTT

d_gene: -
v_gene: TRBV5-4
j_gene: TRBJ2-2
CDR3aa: CASSFGRGNTGELFF
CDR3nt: TGTGCCAGCAGCTTTGGCAGGGGGAACACCGGGGAGCTGTTTTTT

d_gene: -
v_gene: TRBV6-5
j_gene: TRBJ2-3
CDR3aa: CASSRGTEDTQYF
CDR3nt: TGTGCCAGCAGCCGCGGTACGGAAGATACGCAGTATTTT

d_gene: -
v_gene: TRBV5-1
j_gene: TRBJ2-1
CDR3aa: CASSLDPSSYNEQFF
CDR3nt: TGCGCCAGCAGCTTGGACCCCAGCTCCTACAATGAGCAGTTCTTC

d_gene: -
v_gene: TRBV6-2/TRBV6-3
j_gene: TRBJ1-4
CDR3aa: CASSPGQGGEKLFF
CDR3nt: TGTGCCAGCAGCCCGGGGCAGGGAGGGGAAAAACTGTTTTTT

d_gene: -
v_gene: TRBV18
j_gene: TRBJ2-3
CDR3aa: CASSPGTPRTDTQYF
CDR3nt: TGTGCCAGCTCGCCAGGGACTCCCCGCACAGATACGCAGTATTTT